The present entry profiles one T cell receptor (beta chain) with its context. These data come from a study of blood T cell repertoires in COVID-19. This table comes from immunoSEQ multiplex PCR, and its TCRdb copy is limited to in-frame clones, with some not included. The table records around 46,000 clones, 80% to 90% of them present only once. The clonotype originates from a human donor in a cohort sampled during active COVID-19. The donor label of this sample is uncertain. Sequencing used peripheral blood.

CDR3 region: CASSDSGGQGAKDGYTF. The CDR3 coding sequence is TGTGCCAGCAGTGACTCGGGGGGACAGGGGGCGAAGGATGGCTACACCTTC. The rearrangement links TRBV6-4 to TRBJ1-2; 12 positions agree with TRBD1. V lost 0 bases and J lost 6; bases outside the gene matches: 8. Germline CDR1 is MRHNA and CDR2 is SNTAGT. This CDR3 has 17 residues.